These T cell receptor beta chains were read from a single sample in a study of low-dose radiotherapy and immunotherapy resistance in tumors. TCRdb reanalysed the reads using MiXCR and keeps one entry per CDR3 protein. Of about 100,000 distinct CDR3 sequences in the sample, less than 25% were seen once. The sample here was PBMCs, taken after low-dose radiotherapy plus immunotherapy. The origin of the receptors is a male donor with prostate cancer. CDR3s include the opening cysteine and the closing phenylalanine or tryptophan. D genes are given only for firm matches. A row's size may be missing; if present it is once, few, many or a size class.

cdr3_nt: TGTGCCAGCAGTTCCACCGGGACAGGGTTCCCAGATACGCAGTATTTT; cdr3_aa: CASSSTGTGFPDTQYF; clone_size: once; v_call: TRBV6-2/TRBV6-3; d_call: TRBD1; j_call: TRBJ2-3; cdr3_length: 16
cdr3_nt: TGTGCCAGCAGTCAACGAACCGATCAGCCCCAGCATTTT; cdr3_aa: CASSQRTDQPQHF; clone_size: many; v_call: TRBV6-5; d_call: NA; j_call: TRBJ1-5; cdr3_length: 13
cdr3_nt: TGTGCCAGCAGCCTCAACGCTTTGGATGAGCAGTTCTTC; cdr3_aa: CASSLNALDEQFF; clone_size: many; v_call: TRBV7-2; d_call: NA; j_call: TRBJ2-1; cdr3_length: 13
cdr3_nt: TGTGCCAGCAGTGGCGATGGAGTCCAGCCCCAGCATTTT; cdr3_aa: CASSGDGVQPQHF; clone_size: many; v_call: TRBV2; d_call: NA; j_call: TRBJ1-5; cdr3_length: 13
cdr3_nt: TGTGCCACCAGGCGACAGGGGCAGGGCACCGGGGAGCTGTTTTTT; cdr3_aa: CATRRQGQGTGELFF; clone_size: many; v_call: TRBV6-1; d_call: TRBD1; j_call: TRBJ2-2; cdr3_length: 15
cdr3_nt: TGTGCCAGCACCGACAGTCCTTATAGCAATCAGCCCCAGCATTTT; cdr3_aa: CASTDSPYSNQPQHF; clone_size: few; v_call: TRBV6-1; d_call: NA; j_call: TRBJ1-5; cdr3_length: 15
cdr3_nt: TGTGCCAGCAGTTACGACAGCAGGGGATATGGCTACACCTTC; cdr3_aa: CASSYDSRGYGYTF; clone_size: many; v_call: TRBV6-5; d_call: NA; j_call: TRBJ1-2; cdr3_length: 14
cdr3_nt: TGTGCCACCTCGGCGACTAGCGGGGATGAGCAGTTCTTC; cdr3_aa: CATSATSGDEQFF; clone_size: many; v_call: TRBV24-1; d_call: TRBD2; j_call: TRBJ2-1; cdr3_length: 13
cdr3_nt: TGTGCCAGCAGCGTAGGTGGGTTTGGCAATGAGCAGTTCTTC; cdr3_aa: CASSVGGFGNEQFF; clone_size: many; v_call: TRBV9; d_call: NA; j_call: TRBJ2-1; cdr3_length: 14
cdr3_nt: TGTGCCAGCAGCTCCGCAACGGGACTAGCGGGGAGGAACACCGGGGAGCTGTTTTTT; cdr3_aa: CASSSATGLAGRNTGELFF; clone_size: NA; v_call: TRBV21-1; d_call: NA; j_call: TRBJ2-2; cdr3_length: 19
cdr3_nt: TGTGCCAGCAGCCGAGACGGGCTGGGTACCGGGGAGCTGTTTTTT; cdr3_aa: CASSRDGLGTGELFF; clone_size: many; v_call: TRBV5-5; d_call: NA; j_call: TRBJ2-2; cdr3_length: 15
cdr3_nt: TGCAGTGCTAGAGCGGGGGGCCGGGGCAATCAGCCCCAGCATTTT; cdr3_aa: CSARAGGRGNQPQHF; clone_size: many; v_call: TRBV20-1; d_call: NA; j_call: TRBJ1-5; cdr3_length: 15
cdr3_nt: TGTGCCAGCCGTCTAGCAGACAATACGCAGTATTTT; cdr3_aa: CASRLADNTQYF; clone_size: many; v_call: TRBV2; d_call: NA; j_call: TRBJ2-3; cdr3_length: 12
cdr3_nt: TGTGCCAGCAGCTTAGGACGGAAAGACTACGAGCAGTACTTC; cdr3_aa: CASSLGRKDYEQYF; clone_size: once; v_call: TRBV7-9; d_call: NA; j_call: TRBJ2-7; cdr3_length: 14
cdr3_nt: TGTGCCAGCAGCACCCGGACAGGGGTTTACCAAGAGACCCAGTACTTC; cdr3_aa: CASSTRTGVYQETQYF; clone_size: NA; v_call: TRBV7-8; d_call: TRBD1; j_call: TRBJ2-5; cdr3_length: 16
cdr3_nt: TGTGCCAGCAGCTTATTGGGAAACACCGGGGAGCTGTTTTTT; cdr3_aa: CASSLLGNTGELFF; clone_size: many; v_call: TRBV7-3; d_call: NA; j_call: TRBJ2-2; cdr3_length: 14
cdr3_nt: TGCAGCGTTGGTTTACCCACGCAGTATTTT; cdr3_aa: CSVGLPTQYF; clone_size: many; v_call: TRBV29-1; d_call: NA; j_call: TRBJ2-3; cdr3_length: 10
cdr3_nt: TGCGCCAGCAGCTTGGCTTCTAGCGGGACCTACGAGCAGTACTTC; cdr3_aa: CASSLASSGTYEQYF; clone_size: few; v_call: TRBV5-1; d_call: TRBD2; j_call: TRBJ2-7; cdr3_length: 15